A single sample is the source of the 32 T cell receptor beta chains below, sequenced in a study of blood T cell repertoires in COVID-19. Measured with immunoSEQ multiplex PCR; TCRdb has only the in-frame clones, and not every one. Altogether around 300,000 clones are present, about 90% being singletons, with the ten largest covering 1.9%. Material for sequencing was PBMCs or T cells enriched from blood (not recorded which). Source of these receptors: a woman aged 55-69 years who had recovered from COVID-19.

This clone appeared a few times. The rearrangement links TRBV5-1 to TRBJ1-1, with D possibly being TRBD1 (6 bases). Looked up from germline, CDR1 is SGHRS and CDR2 is YFSETQ. The CDR3 loop spans 15 amino acids. V was pared by 5 bases and J by 4 bases, with 18 bases between. In DNA form, the CDR3 reads TGCGCCAGCAGTCAGAGGCCAGGGGACGTCACTGAAGCTTTCTTT. This codes for CASSQRPGDVTEAFF. Together with reference TRBV5-1 and TRBJ1-1, the CDR3 gives the full variable domain: KAGVTQTPRYLIKTRGQQVTLSCSPISGHRSVSWYQQTPGQGLQFLFEYFSETQRNKGNFPGRFSGRQFSNSRSEMNVSTLELGDSALYLCASSQRPGDVTEAFFGQGTRLTVV.

This chain joins TRBV6-5 and TRBJ2-7, with unresolved D. Germline CDR1 MNHEY, CDR2 SVGAGI. The CDR3 has 14 residues. Deletions cut 4 bases from V and 1 base from J, with 11 bases between. The CDR3 is CASSSIDISYEQYF. CDR3 coding DNA: TGTGCCAGCAGTTCTATCGACATATCCTACGAGCAGTACTTC.

V is TRBV19 and J is TRBJ1-3, with unresolved D. The CDR3 consists of 11 residues. CDR1 and CDR2 from the germline V gene are LNHDA and SQIVND (reference sequence). V lost 4 bases, J lost 7 bases, and 5 bases lay in between. CDR3 loop: CASSNGNTIYF. The CDR3 region has the DNA TGTGCCAGTAGTAACGGGAACACCATATATTTT. Looking up the rest from reference TRBV19 and TRBJ1-3 gives the full variable domain: DGGITQSPKYLFRKEGQNVTLSCEQNLNHDAMYWYRQDPGQGLRLIYYSQIVNDFQKGDIAEGYSVSREKKESFPLTVTSAQKNPTAFYLCASSNGNTIYFGEGSWLTVV.

The chain's CDR3 is CASSSTGPELFF. CDR3 nucleotide sequence: TGCGCCAGCAGCTCAACAGGGCCAGAACTGTTTTTT. The chain couples TRBV5-1 to TRBJ1-4, with a possible D match to TRBD1 (6 bases). The germline CDR1 and CDR2 sequences are SGHRS and YFSETQ. Between the trimmed V and J ends, which lost 3 bases and 12 bases, there was a span of 12 bases. There are 12 residues in the CDR3.

This chain joins TRBV19 and TRBJ1-2; 7 nucleotides agree with TRBD1. CDR1 and CDR2 (germline): LNHDA, SQIVND (reference sequence). V gave up 3 bases and J gave up 2 bases; unmatched junction bases: 3. This CDR3 contains 14 residues. In DNA, the CDR3 is TGTGCCAGTAGTATCGTACAGGGGAACTATGGCTACACCTTC. Protein product: CASSIVQGNYGYTF.

CDR3 bases: TGTGCCAGCAGTTTTCTAGGCGACACTGAAGCTTTCTTT. Amino acids: CASSFLGDTEAFF. The J gene is TRBJ1-1, the V gene TRBV12-3 or TRBV12-4; D ambiguous. The V end lost 3 bases, the J end lost 3 bases, and 8 bases lay between the germline ends. The CDR3 has 13 residues.

This clone has only a few counts. This chain connects TRBV14 to TRBJ1-1; no definite D call. The CDR3 contains 12 residues. Trimming removed 4 bases from V and 13 bases from J, with 16 bases in between. Germline assignment: CDR1 SGHDN and CDR2 FVKESK. The CDR3 loop is CASSPPGEKGFF. The CDR3 region has the DNA TGTGCCAGCAGCCCTCCTGGGGAGAAAGGTTTCTTT. Based on the CDR3 plus reference TRBV14 and TRBJ1-1, the full variable domain is EAGVTQFPSHSVIEKGQTVTLRCDPISGHDNLYWYRRVMGKEIKFLLHFVKESKQDESGMPNNRFLAERTGGTYSTLKVQPAELEDSGVYFCASSPPGEKGFFGQGTRLTVV.

The V and J genes are TRBV4-1 and TRBJ1-2; 8 bases agree with TRBD1. Germline trimming cut 6 bases from V and 6 bases from J; bases unmatched to any gene: 15. CDR1 and CDR2 from the germline V gene are MGHRA and YSYEKL. The CDR3 has 16 residues. CDR3 in DNA: TGCGCCAGCAGAAGGGGACAGGAGGGACCGTTCGATGGCTACACCTTC. Its protein product is CASRRGQEGPFDGYTF.

The CDR3 DNA reads TGTGCCAGCGGACTAGCGGGGAGCTACGAGCAGTACTTC. It specifies CASGLAGSYEQYF. The rearrangement uses TRBV2 and TRBJ2-7, with 12 bases identical to TRBD2. Trimming cost V 8 bases and J 3 bases; bases outside gene matches: 2. CDR3 length: 13 amino acids. Germline CDR1 is SNHLY and CDR2 is FYNNEI.

V and J are TRBV5-1 and TRBJ2-3, with TRBD1 identical over 9 bases. The ends lost 4 bases at V and 6 bases at J; junction bases unmatched: 12. This CDR3 spans 16 amino acids. Germline loops: CDR1 SGHRS, CDR2 YFSETQ. CDR3 residues: CASSEIPGQGSDTQYF. In DNA, the CDR3 is TGCGCCAGCAGCGAAATACCGGGACAGGGATCTGATACGCAGTATTTT. The full variable domain, rest sourced from reference TRBV5-1 and TRBJ2-3, is KAGVTQTPRYLIKTRGQQVTLSCSPISGHRSVSWYQQTPGQGLQFLFEYFSETQRNKGNFPGRFSGRQFSNSRSEMNVSTLELGDSALYLCASSEIPGQGSDTQYFGPGTRLTVL.

The table lists this clone with a count of one. As DNA, the CDR3 is TGTGCCAGCAGCCTTGGACAGGGGGCGCGTGGAAACACCATATATTTT. As protein: CASSLGQGARGNTIYF. This rearrangement joins TRBV9 to TRBJ1-3, with TRBD1 identical over 11 bases. CDR3 length: 16 residues. Germline CDR1 and CDR2: SGDLS and YYNGEE. V lost 4 bases, J lost 3 bases, and 6 bases stayed unmatched. Looking up the rest from reference TRBV9 and TRBJ1-3 gives the full variable domain: DSGVTQTPKHLITATGQRVTLRCSPRSGDLSVYWYQQSLDQGLQFLIQYYNGEERAKGNILERFSAQQFPDLHSELNLSSLELGDSALYFCASSLGQGARGNTIYFGEGSWLTVV.

The chain recombines TRBV19 with TRBJ2-2; 10 bases agree with TRBD1. This CDR3 is built from 14 residues. The ends lost 9 bases at V and 8 bases at J; junction bases unmatched: 9. Looked up from germline, CDR1 is LNHDA and CDR2 is SQIVND (reference sequence). CDR3 residues: CARLGTGVAGELFF. The CDR3 DNA follows: TGTGCCAGACTTGGGACAGGGGTTGCGGGGGAGCTGTTTTTT.

This chain uses TRBV9 with TRBJ2-1; D is perhaps TRBD1 (6 bases). Per the germline V gene, CDR1 is SGDLS and CDR2 is YYNGEE. V was cut by 0 bases and J by 10 bases, with 17 bases left in between. CDR3 length: 15 amino acids. The CDR3 coding sequence is TGTGCCAGCAGCGTAGTGGCTAGTACTAGGGGGGAGCAGTTCTTC. Translating it yields CASSVVASTRGEQFF.

The J gene is TRBJ1-2, the V gene TRBV18, with 9 bases lining up with TRBD1. Losses at the gene ends were 4 bases for V and 3 bases for J; bases not matched to a gene: 9. This CDR3 is 16 amino acids long. CDR1 is KGHSH, CDR2 LQKENI, per germline. CDR3 nucleotides: TGTGCCAGCTCACGACCGGGACAGGGTCTCGACTATGGCTACACCTTC. Amino acid sequence: CASSRPGQGLDYGYTF.

The chain employs TRBV6-6 and TRBJ2-3; 8 nucleotides align to TRBD2. The J segment lost 1 base and the V segment lost 11 bases, leaving 11 bases of the junction unmatched. This CDR3 has 15 residues. The germline gives CDR1 MNHNY, CDR2 SVGAGI (reference sequence). This CDR3 is CASYLPAGGTDTQYF. The CDR3, as DNA: TGTGCCTCCTACCTGCCAGCGGGAGGCACAGATACGCAGTATTTT.

The chain combines TRBV5-1 with TRBJ2-5, with TRBD1 identical over 9 bases. Germline V gene data show CDR1 as SGHRS and CDR2 as YFSETQ. This CDR3 is built from 16 residues. Trimming cost V 0 bases and J 5 bases; bases outside gene matches: 8. CDR3 amino acids: CASSLGTGVMLETQYF. The CDR3 DNA sequence: TGCGCCAGCAGCTTGGGGACAGGGGTGATGTTGGAGACCCAGTACTTC. The full variable domain, with the rest looked up from reference TRBV5-1 and TRBJ2-5, is KAGVTQTPRYLIKTRGQQVTLSCSPISGHRSVSWYQQTPGQGLQFLFEYFSETQRNKGNFPGRFSGRQFSNSRSEMNVSTLELGDSALYLCASSLGTGVMLETQYFGPGTRLLVL.

This rearrangement joins TRBV28 to TRBJ2-7, with D unresolved. From germline, CDR1 is MDHEN and CDR2 SYDVKM. The CDR3 totals 14 residues. Between the trimmed V and J ends, which lost 3 bases and 2 bases, there was a span of 11 bases. The CDR3 nucleotides are TGTGCCAGCAGTTTTCTACAGCCGCCCTACGAGCAGTACTTC. Encoded protein: CASSFLQPPYEQYF.

The chain employs TRBV25-1 and TRBJ1-1; 8 bases match TRBD1. V lost 0 bases, J lost 6 bases, and 3 bases stayed unmatched. This CDR3 comprises 14 residues. CDR1 and CDR2 from the germline V gene are MGHDK and SYGVNS. The CDR3 nucleotides are TGTGCCAGCAGTGAATATACAGGGGGGGCTGAAGCTTTCTTT. It translates to CASSEYTGGAEAFF.

This chain uses TRBV5-1 with TRBJ2-7, with 8 bases aligning to TRBD1. V lost 0 bases and J lost 5; bases outside the gene matches: 7. Per the germline V gene, CDR1 is SGHRS and CDR2 is YFSETQ. The CDR3 runs 15 residues. CDR3 region: CASSLEDRVIDEQYF. For the CDR3, the DNA is TGCGCCAGCAGCTTGGAGGACAGGGTGATCGACGAGCAGTACTTC.

The chain employs TRBV10-2 and TRBJ1-4; TRBD1 aligns across 11 bases. Germline V gene lookup returns CDR1 WSHSY and CDR2 SAAADI. This CDR3 is 14 amino acids long. The trim removed 5 bases at V and 5 bases at J, leaving 1 base unmatched. The CDR3 sequence: CASSRDRGNEKLFF. The DNA of the CDR3 is TGCGCCAGCAGTAGGGACAGGGGGAATGAAAAACTGTTTTTT.

The rearrangement uses TRBV29-1 and TRBJ1-1; TRBD1 is a possible D gene (5 bases). The CDR3 is 12 amino acids. Deletions cut 6 bases from V and 3 bases from J, with 11 bases between. Germline CDR1 reads SQVTM; CDR2 reads ANQGSEA. The CDR3 coding sequence is TGCAGCGTGGACACAGGAGACACTGAAGCTTTCTTT. This gives the protein CSVDTGDTEAFF.

The chain combines TRBV5-1 with TRBJ2-1; D may be TRBD2 (6 bases). The CDR3 has 16 amino acids. Germline V lookup: CDR1 SGHRS, CDR2 YFSETQ. Trimming pared 4 bases from V and 8 bases from J, leaving 22 bases between. The DNA of the CDR3 is TGCGCCAGCAGCCCCCCGGGGGTGTTTGTGAGCGATGAGCAGTTCTTC. Translation: CASSPPGVFVSDEQFF.

This chain uses TRBV7-9 with TRBJ1-2; 9 bases line up with TRBD1. Germline values: CDR1 SEHNR, CDR2 FQNEAQ (reference sequence). The length of the CDR3 is 14 residues. The V and J ends lost 9 bases and 0 bases, in that order; junction bases with no gene match: 5. The CDR3 region has the DNA TGTGCCAGTCGACAGGGGGGGACTAACTATGGCTACACCTTC. It yields the protein CASRQGGTNYGYTF.

The chain has TRBV7-8 and TRBJ2-2; 8 bases match TRBD2. This CDR3 has 15 residues. The junction had 1 base not matched to a gene; V was cut back by 4 bases and J by 0 bases. Germline V gene sequence: CDR1 SGHVS, CDR2 FQNEAQ. CDR3 region: CASSSAGANTGELFF. The DNA of the CDR3 is TGTGCCAGCAGCTCAGCGGGAGCGAACACCGGGGAGCTGTTTTTT.

The V and J genes are TRBV19 and TRBJ2-3; 8 nucleotides match TRBD1. The V gene's germline CDR1 is LNHDA and CDR2 SQIVND (reference sequence). The CDR3 has 14 amino acids. The ends lost 5 bases at V and 1 base at J; junction bases unmatched: 2. Here the CDR3 DNA reads TGTGCCAGTAGTGAGACAGGGGGCACAGATACGCAGTATTTT. This gives the protein CASSETGGTDTQYF.

This clone was counted once. The chain has TRBV5-1 and TRBJ2-2, with a weak D call TRBD2 (6 bases). Trimming took 0 bases from V and 5 from J, leaving 11 bases between them. The CDR3 is 15 amino acids. Per the germline V gene, CDR1 is SGHRS and CDR2 is YFSETQ. In DNA, the CDR3 is TGCGCCAGCAGCTTGGAGGGACTGACAACCGGGGAGCTGTTTTTT. Translated, it gives CASSLEGLTTGELFF.

This clone was counted a few times. This rearrangement joins TRBV7-3 to TRBJ2-1, with 11 bases matching TRBD2. This CDR3 contains 17 residues. J was trimmed by 4 bases and V by 4 bases; bases with no gene match: 9. Looked up from germline, CDR1 is SGHTA and CDR2 is FQGTGA. In DNA form, the CDR3 reads TGTGCCAGCAGCTCAAATTCTCTAGCGGGGGGATACAATGAGCAGTTCTTC. This translates into CASSSNSLAGGYNEQFF.

The genes are TRBV5-1 and TRBJ1-1; 10 bases are shared with TRBD1. Germline CDR1 is SGHRS and CDR2 is YFSETQ. Germline trimming cut 0 bases from V and 5 bases from J; bases unmatched to any gene: 1. There are 14 residues in the CDR3. The CDR3 loop is CASSLGDRGTEAFF. CDR3 nucleotide sequence: TGCGCCAGCAGCTTGGGGGACAGGGGAACTGAAGCTTTCTTT.

V usage is TRBV9 and J usage is TRBJ2-1; no clear D gene. The CDR3 loop spans 15 amino acids. With 0 bases removed from V and 3 bases from J, the gap between germline ends came to 10 bases. Germline CDR1 is SGDLS and CDR2 is YYNGEE. CDR3 coding DNA: TGTGCCAGCAGCGTAGGGTCCAGAAACTACAATGAGCAGTTCTTC. As protein: CASSVGSRNYNEQFF.

As for this clone: Other DNA variants within this sample encode the same CDR3. This chain joins TRBV5-1 and TRBJ1-1; D gene uncertain. This CDR3 has 13 amino acids. The V gene's germline CDR1 is SGHRS and CDR2 YFSETQ. V lost 1 base and J 0 bases, leaving 4 bases between the germline ends. CDR3: CASSLTVNTEAFF. DNA for the CDR3: TGCGCCAGCAGCTTGACGGTGAACACTGAAGCTTTCTTT.

This chain uses TRBV2 with TRBJ1-1; D perhaps matches TRBD1 (5 bases). CDR3 length equals 13 residues. Germline loops: CDR1 SNHLY, CDR2 FYNNEI. V shed 7 bases and J shed 4 bases, with 13 bases lying between them. The CDR3 DNA is TGTGCCAGCATGGAGACAAGGGGCACTGAAGCTTTCTTT. Translated, it gives CASMETRGTEAFF.

This chain links TRBV7-2 with TRBJ2-1; TRBD2 aligns across 8 bases. The CDR3 is made up of 16 amino acids. V lost 2 bases, J lost 8 bases, and 11 bases stayed unmatched. Germline values: CDR1 SGHTA, CDR2 FQGNSA. As DNA, the CDR3 is TGTGCCAGCAGCTTATCCCAGACTAGCGTATTCGATGAGCAGTTCTTC. Protein sequence: CASSLSQTSVFDEQFF.